Presented here are 3 T cell receptor beta chains from one specimen sequenced in a study of OX40 agonist ivuxolimab in advanced cancers. Library prep was done by the immunoSEQ multiplex PCR assay. As stored in TCRdb, this immuneACCESS dataset retains in-frame rearrangements with V and J assigned. A fraction of the clones does not appear; measured against another copy, unresolved V genes explain less than half of the discrepancy, and the remainder lacks a known reason. The sample records 77,000 or so clones, 85% to 90% of which are singletons. The ten largest clonotypes hold 2% to 2.5% of the sample. Here the sequenced sample was CD4+ or CD8+ T cells sorted from blood, taken in a trial of the OX40 agonist ivuxolimab. The receptor source for this set is an adult with an advanced solid tumor such as melanoma, head and neck, liver or kidney cancer.

In this sample, this clone turned up once. The V gene is TRBV18, the J gene TRBJ1-1; D gene unclear. Germline CDR1 and CDR2: KGHSH and LQKENI. The length of the CDR3 is 12 residues. V lost 2 bases, J lost 7 bases, and 8 bases lay in between. CDR3 protein: CASSPGQIEAFF. CDR3 nucleotide sequence: TGTGCCAGCTCACCAGGGCAGATTGAAGCTTTCTTT.

The CDR3: CASSSRNTEAFF. The CDR3 coding sequence is TGTGCCAGCAGCTCTAGGAACACTGAAGCTTTCTTT. This chain joins TRBV6-5 and TRBJ1-1; D is unresolved. The germline V and J ends were trimmed by 6 bases and 1 base, with 6 bases remaining between them. The CDR3 is 12 residues long. Germline V gene sequence: CDR1 MNHEY, CDR2 SVGAGI.

CDR3 bases: TGTGCCAGCAGCCCTACTAGGGGGGCCACCTACGAGCAGTACTTC. Its protein is CASSPTRGATYEQYF. The chain joins TRBV7-9 to TRBJ2-7; D is tentatively TRBD1 or TRBD2 (6 bases each). The V end lost 5 bases, the J end lost 2 bases, and 16 bases lay between the germline ends. Germline V CDR1 and CDR2: SEHNR, FQNEAQ (reference sequence). The CDR3 has 15 residues.